This passage covers 2 T cell receptor beta chains from one sample sequenced in a study of blood T cell repertoires in COVID-19. Assay: immunoSEQ multiplex PCR; the TCRdb copy retains only in-frame clones and omits some. The sample shows hundreds of thousands of clones, approximately 90% of them seen only once. The sequenced material came from peripheral blood. Source of these receptors: a man in his forties with acute or convalescent COVID-19.

This clone occurred once. V is TRBV6-2 or TRBV6-3 and J is TRBJ2-3; 7 bases fit TRBD1. V trimming: 6 bases; J trimming: 2 bases; junction bases outside the gene matches: 14. Germline-derived CDR1 and CDR2 are MNHEY and SVGEGT. The CDR3 has 17 residues. The CDR3 reads CASSPTRTGSLTDTQYF. The CDR3 DNA sequence: TGTGCCAGCAGCCCCACCCGGACAGGCTCCCTCACAGATACGCAGTATTTT.

The CDR3 nucleotides read TGCGCCAGCAGCCCCTCTCTTGGGCAGGGGGCGGACACTGAAGCTTTCTTT. Translation gives CASSPSLGQGADTEAFF. This chain uses TRBV10-2 with TRBJ1-1; 8 positions match TRBD1. Trimming took 6 bases from V and 3 from J; bases not matched to a gene: 15. CDR1 is WSHSY and CDR2 is SAAADI in the germline V gene. This CDR3 is 17 amino acids long.